The present TCR beta chain was sequenced within a study of liver allograft versus peripheral blood T cells. Whole-study context: Peripheral blood of the recipients supplied T cell receptor repertoires that were compared with those in transplanted livers.

Trimming left V 5 bases short and J 7 bases short, with 11 bases between. The CDR3 length is 12 residues. TCRdb called the reads again in MiXCR, with one record for every CDR3 protein. The profile covers roughly 1,200 distinct CDR3 sequences, with around 15% appearing a single time and roughly 22% taken by the ten largest. As for this clonotype: Its matching antigen is unknown.

Whole-study results and caveats: Intragraft T cell receptor repertoires of liver allografts were reportedly distinct from those in peripheral blood.

This receptor was identified in a human patient who had a liver transplant. Some T cells may arise from the graft donor. The chain joins TRBV12-3 or TRBV12-4 to TRBJ1-1, with D perhaps matching TRBD1 (6 bases). CDR3 nucleotide sequence: TGTGCCAGCAGTGTTGGGGGCAGTGAAGCTTTCTTT. Translation gives CASSVGGSEAFF.